This paragraph covers one T cell receptor (beta chain) sequence. The data derive from a study of blood T cell repertoires in COVID-19. Original analysis: Amplifying reference gene primers gave estimates of nucleated cell counts. Using immunoSEQ multiplex PCR, the repertoire was profiled, and TCRdb retains in-frame clones only, with some absent. V, J and clone size reflect that table, while D and trimming were determined from the DNA. The sample includes 330,000 or so clones, roughly 87% seen only once; the top ten take roughly 4%. Trimming cost V 10 bases and J 1 base, with 17 bases left between them. This CDR3 is 15 amino acids long. The germline CDR1 and CDR2 sequences are KGHDR and SFDVKD.

This clonotype was sampled from an older woman with COVID-19, enrolled during active disease. The chain joins TRBV24-1 to TRBJ2-3, with D unclear. Sequencing was done on a sample of peripheral blood. This chain's CDR3 is CATPLSTECTDTQYF. CDR3 nucleotides: TGTGCCACTCCCCTGTCCACAGAATGCACAGATACGCAGTATTTT.